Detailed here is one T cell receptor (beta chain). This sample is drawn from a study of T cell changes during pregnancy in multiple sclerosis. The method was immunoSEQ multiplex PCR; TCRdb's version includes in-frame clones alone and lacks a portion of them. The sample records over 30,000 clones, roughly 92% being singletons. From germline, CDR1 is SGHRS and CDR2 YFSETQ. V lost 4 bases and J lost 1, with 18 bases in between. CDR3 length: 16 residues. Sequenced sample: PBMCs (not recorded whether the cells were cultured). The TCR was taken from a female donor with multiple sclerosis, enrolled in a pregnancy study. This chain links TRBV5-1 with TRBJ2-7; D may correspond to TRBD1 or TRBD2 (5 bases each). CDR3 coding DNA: TGCGCCAGCAGCCCAGGGTCGGGACCCACATCCTACGAGCAGTACTTC. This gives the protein CASSPGSGPTSYEQYF.